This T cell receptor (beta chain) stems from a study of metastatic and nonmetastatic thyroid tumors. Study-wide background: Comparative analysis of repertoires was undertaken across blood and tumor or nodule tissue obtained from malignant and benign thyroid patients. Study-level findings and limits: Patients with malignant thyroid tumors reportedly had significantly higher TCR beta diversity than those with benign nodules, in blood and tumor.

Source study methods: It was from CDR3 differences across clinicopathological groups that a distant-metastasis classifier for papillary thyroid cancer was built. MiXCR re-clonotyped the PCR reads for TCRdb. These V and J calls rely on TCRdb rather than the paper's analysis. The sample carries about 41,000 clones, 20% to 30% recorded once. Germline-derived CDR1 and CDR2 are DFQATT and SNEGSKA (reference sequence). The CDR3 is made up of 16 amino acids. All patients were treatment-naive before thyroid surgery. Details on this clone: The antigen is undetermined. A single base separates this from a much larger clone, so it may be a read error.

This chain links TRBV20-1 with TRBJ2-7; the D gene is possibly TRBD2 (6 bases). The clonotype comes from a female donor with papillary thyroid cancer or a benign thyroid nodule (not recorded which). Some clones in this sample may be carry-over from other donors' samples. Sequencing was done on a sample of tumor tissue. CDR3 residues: CIAKSPPPSDTYEQYF. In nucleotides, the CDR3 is TGCATTGCTAAATCACCTCCGCCTAGCGATACCTACGAGCAGTACTTC.